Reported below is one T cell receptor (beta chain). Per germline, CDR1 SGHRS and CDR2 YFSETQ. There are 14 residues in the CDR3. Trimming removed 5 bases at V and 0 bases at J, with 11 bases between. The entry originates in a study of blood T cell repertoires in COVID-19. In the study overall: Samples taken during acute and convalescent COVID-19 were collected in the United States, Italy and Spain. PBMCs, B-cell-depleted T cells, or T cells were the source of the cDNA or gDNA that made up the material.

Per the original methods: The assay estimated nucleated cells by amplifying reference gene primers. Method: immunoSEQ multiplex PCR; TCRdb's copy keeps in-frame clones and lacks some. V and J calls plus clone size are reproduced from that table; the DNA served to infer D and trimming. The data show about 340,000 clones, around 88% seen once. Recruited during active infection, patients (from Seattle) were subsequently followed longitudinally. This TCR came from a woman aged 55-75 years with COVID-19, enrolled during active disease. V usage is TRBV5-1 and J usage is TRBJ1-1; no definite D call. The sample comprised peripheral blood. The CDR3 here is CASRRQDLNTEAFF. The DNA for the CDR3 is TGCGCCAGCAGACGCCAGGATTTGAACACTGAAGCTTTCTTT.